The present TCR beta chain was sequenced within a study of T cell responses to AZD1222 COVID-19 vaccine. A word on this clone: Antigen unknown.

Assay used: immunoSEQ multiplex PCR; TCRdb lists only in-frame clones, some missing. The table lists about 120,000 clones, more than 70% of them singletons. Study-level points and caveats: White British ancestry dominated among donors, who included more females, and clonal diversity was possibly underestimated.

Investigators merged groups given second doses at roughly 4 or roughly 12 weeks. The CDR3 runs to 17 residues. In germline, CDR1 is SGHRS, CDR2 YFSETQ. The V and J ends lost 4 bases and 0 bases respectively, with 19 bases between them. The input for sequencing was peripheral blood, taken 28 days after the second AZD1222 dose. This clonotype was obtained from an adult who received the AZD1222 COVID-19 vaccine. The rearrangement links TRBV5-1 to TRBJ1-2; TRBD1 is a possible D gene (6 bases). CDR3 protein: CASSPGVGQYSNYGYTF. The CDR3 DNA is TGCGCCAGCAGCCCTGGTGTAGGACAGTATTCTAACTATGGCTACACCTTC.